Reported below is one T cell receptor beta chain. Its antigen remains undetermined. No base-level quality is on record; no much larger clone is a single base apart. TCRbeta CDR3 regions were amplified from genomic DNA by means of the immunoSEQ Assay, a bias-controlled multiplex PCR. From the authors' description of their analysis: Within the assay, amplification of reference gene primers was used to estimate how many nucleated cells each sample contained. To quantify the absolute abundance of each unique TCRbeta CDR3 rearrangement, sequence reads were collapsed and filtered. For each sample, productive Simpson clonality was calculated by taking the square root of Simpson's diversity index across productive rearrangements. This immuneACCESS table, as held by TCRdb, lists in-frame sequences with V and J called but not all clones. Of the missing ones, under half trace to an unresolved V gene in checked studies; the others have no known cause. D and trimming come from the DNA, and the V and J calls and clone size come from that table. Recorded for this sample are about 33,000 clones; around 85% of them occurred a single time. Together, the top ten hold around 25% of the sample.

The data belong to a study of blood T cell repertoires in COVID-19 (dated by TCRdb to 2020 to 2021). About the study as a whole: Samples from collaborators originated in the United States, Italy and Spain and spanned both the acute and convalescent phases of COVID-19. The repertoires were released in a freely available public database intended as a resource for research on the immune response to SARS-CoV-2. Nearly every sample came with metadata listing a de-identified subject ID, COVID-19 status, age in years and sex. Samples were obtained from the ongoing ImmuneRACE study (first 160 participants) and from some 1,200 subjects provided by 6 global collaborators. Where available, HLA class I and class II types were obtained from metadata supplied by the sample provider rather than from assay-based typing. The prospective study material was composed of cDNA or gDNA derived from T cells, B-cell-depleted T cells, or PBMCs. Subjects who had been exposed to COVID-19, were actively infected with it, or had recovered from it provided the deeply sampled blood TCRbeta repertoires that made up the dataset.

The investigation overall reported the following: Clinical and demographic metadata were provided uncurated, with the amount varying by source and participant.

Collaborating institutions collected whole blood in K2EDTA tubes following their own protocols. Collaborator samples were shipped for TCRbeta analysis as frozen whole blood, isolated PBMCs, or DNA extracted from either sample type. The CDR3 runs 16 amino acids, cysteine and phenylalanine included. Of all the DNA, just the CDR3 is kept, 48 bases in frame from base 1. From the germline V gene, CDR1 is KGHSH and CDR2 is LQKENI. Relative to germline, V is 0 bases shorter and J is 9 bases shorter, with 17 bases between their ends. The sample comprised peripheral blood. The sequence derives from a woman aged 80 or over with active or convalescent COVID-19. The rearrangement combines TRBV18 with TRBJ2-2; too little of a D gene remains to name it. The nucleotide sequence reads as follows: TGTGCCAGCTCACCACCCGGTTCTTCCCGGTCCCGGGAGCTGTTTTTT. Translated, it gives CASSPPGSSRSRELFF.